The TCR beta chain under discussion was sequenced for a study of beta chain features in type 1 diabetes. Study results and limitations: TCRB repertoires of naive, central memory and Treg cells appeared more similar among patients than among healthy donors. There was a moderate but significant shortening of TCRB CDR3s in all four CD4+ subsets of Type 1 diabetes patients.

As for this clone: What it binds is unknown.

Trimming took off 6 bases at V and 6 bases at J, with 12 bases between the two ends. Germline assignment: CDR1 MNHEY and CDR2 SVGAGI. The CDR3 spans 13 residues. The study reverse transcribed the entire isolated RNA, so it sequenced expressed TCRB transcripts. TCRdb's copy holds only in-frame clones and misses some; the assay was immunoSEQ multiplex PCR. The table lists about 740,000 clones, roughly 13% of them singletons, with 0.022% in the top ten. The rearrangement uses TRBV6-5 and TRBJ1-5; D gene uncertain. The source material was naive CD4+ T cells from blood. The sequence came from a young man with type 1 diabetes. The CDR3 spells CASSPEDRQPQHF. The CDR3 DNA sequence: TGTGCCAGCAGCCCTGAGGATCGTCAGCCCCAGCATTTT.